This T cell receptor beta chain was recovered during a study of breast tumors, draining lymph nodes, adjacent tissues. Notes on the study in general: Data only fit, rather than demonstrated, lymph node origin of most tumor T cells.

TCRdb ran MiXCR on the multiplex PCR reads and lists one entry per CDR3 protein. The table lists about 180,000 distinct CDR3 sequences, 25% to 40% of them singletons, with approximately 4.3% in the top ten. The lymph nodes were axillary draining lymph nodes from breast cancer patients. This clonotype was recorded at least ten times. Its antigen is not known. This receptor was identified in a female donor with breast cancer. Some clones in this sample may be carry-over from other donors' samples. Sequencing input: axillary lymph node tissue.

The CDR3 region is CATRNRNEQFF. The CDR3 DNA reads TGTGCCACCCGGAATCGCAATGAGCAGTTCTTC. V gene TRBV24-1 combines with J gene TRBJ2-1; D is uncertain. Germline CDR1 and CDR2: KGHDR and SFDVKD. V gave up 9 bases and J gave up 6 bases, with 8 bases separating them. The CDR3 length is 11 residues.